This paragraph reports one TCR beta chain. Its specificity is not known. The record originates from a study of T cells after yellow fever vaccination. Points from the study as a whole: Some clonotypes were seen in both the CD4 and the CD8 compartments. These made up a small share and likely arose from convergent recombination. Repertoires sorted by FACS could include abundant clonotypes that are contaminants from the bulk population.

The CDR3 spans 15 residues. The germline V gene encodes CDR1 MNHEY and CDR2 SMNVEV (reference sequence). Trimming removed 6 bases at V and 0 bases at J, with 9 bases between. 5'RACE template switching generated TCR cDNA, adding a universal primer site and UMIs. TCRdb re-derived calls from the 5' RACE reads in MiXCR, one entry per CDR3 protein. The sample has some 600,000 distinct CDR3 sequences, 17% seen once. The chain recombines TRBV27 with TRBJ1-6; D ambiguous. The source material was PBMCs, sampled about 5 days after the first yellow fever vaccination. This clonotype was sampled from a man between 18 and 29 years old who received the YFV17D yellow fever vaccine. The CDR3 bases are TGTGCCAGCAGACGAGACCGCTCCTATAATTCACCCCTCCACTTT. Amino acid sequence: CASRRDRSYNSPLHF.